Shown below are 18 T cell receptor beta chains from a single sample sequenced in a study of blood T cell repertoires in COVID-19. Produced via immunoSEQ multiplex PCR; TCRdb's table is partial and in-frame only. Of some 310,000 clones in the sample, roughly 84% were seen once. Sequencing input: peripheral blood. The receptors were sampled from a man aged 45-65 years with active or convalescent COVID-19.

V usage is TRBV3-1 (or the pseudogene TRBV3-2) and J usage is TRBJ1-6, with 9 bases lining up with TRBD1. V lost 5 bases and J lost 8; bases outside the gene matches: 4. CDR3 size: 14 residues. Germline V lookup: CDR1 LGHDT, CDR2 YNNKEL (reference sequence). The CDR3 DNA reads TGTGCCAGCAGCGGACAGGGGTTTGATTCACCCCTCCACTTT. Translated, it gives CASSGQGFDSPLHF.

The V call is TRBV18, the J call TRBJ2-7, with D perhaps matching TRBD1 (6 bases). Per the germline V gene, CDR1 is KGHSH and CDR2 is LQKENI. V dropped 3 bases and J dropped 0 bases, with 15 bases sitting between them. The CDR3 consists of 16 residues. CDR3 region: CASSPYRVDVSYEQYF. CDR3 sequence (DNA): TGTGCCAGCTCACCCTACAGGGTAGACGTCTCCTACGAGCAGTACTTC.

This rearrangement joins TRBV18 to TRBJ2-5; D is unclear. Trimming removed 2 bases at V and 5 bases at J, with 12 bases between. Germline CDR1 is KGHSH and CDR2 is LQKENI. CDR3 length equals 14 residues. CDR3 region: CASSPGSPRETQYF. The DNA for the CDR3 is TGTGCCAGCTCACCAGGGTCACCGAGGGAGACCCAGTACTTC. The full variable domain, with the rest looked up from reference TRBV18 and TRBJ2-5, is NAGVMQNPRHLVRRRGQEARLRCSPMKGHSHVYWYRQLPEEGLKFMVYLQKENIIDESGMPKERFSAEFPKEGPSILRIQQVVRGDSAAYFCASSPGSPRETQYFGPGTRLLVL.

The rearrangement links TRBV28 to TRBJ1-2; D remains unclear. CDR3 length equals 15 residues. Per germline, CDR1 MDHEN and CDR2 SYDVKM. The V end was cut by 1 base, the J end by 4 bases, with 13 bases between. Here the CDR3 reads CASSLSGQCGYGYTF. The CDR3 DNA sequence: TGTGCCAGCAGTTTATCTGGGCAGTGTGGCTATGGCTACACCTTC.

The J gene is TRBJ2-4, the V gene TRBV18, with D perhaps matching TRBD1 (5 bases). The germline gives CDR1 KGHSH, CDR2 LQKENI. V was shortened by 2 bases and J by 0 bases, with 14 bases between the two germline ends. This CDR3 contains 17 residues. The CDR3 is CASSPTGQTVAKNIQYF. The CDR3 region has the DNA TGTGCCAGCTCACCAACAGGCCAGACTGTAGCCAAAAACATTCAGTACTTC.

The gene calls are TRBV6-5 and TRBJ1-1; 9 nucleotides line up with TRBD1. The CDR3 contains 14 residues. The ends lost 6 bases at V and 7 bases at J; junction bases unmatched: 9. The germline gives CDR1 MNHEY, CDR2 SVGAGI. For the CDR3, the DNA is TGTGCCAGCAGCCTACAGGGGGCGCTGGGTGAAGCTTTCTTT. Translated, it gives CASSLQGALGEAFF.

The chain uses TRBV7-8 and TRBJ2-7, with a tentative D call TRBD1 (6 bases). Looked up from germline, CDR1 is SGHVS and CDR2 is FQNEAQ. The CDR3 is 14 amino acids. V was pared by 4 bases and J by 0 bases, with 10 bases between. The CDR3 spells CASSSDRSSYEQYF. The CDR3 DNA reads TGTGCCAGCAGCTCCGACAGGAGCTCCTACGAGCAGTACTTC.

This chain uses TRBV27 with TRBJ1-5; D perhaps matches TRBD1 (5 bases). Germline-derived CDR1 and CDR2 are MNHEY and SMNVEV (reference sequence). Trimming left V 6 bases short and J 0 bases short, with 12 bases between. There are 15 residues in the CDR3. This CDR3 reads CASSLDSYSNQPQHF. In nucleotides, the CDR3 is TGTGCCAGCAGCCTAGACAGTTATAGCAATCAGCCCCAGCATTTT.

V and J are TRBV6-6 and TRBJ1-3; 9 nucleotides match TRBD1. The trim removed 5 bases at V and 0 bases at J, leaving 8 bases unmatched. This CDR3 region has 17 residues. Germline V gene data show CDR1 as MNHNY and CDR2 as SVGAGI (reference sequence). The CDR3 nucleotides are TGTGCCAGCAGTCCCCAACAGGGGGCCTACTCTGGAAACACCATATATTTT. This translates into CASSPQQGAYSGNTIYF.

The DNA for the CDR3 is TGTGCCAGCAGTTACGCGAGGGACAGGGGCCGATCGGGCAATCAGCCCCAGCATTTT. Translation gives CASSYARDRGRSGNQPQHF. This chain links TRBV6-2 or TRBV6-3 with TRBJ1-5; 10 nucleotides align to TRBD1. The ends lost 2 bases at V and 2 bases at J; junction bases unmatched: 12. The CDR3 is made up of 19 amino acids. CDR1 and CDR2 (germline): MNHEY, SVGEGT.

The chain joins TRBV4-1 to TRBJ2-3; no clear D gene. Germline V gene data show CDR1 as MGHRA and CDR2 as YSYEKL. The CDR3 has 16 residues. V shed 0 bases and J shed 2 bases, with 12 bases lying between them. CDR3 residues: CASSQDEATYTDTQYF. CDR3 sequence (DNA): TGCGCCAGCAGCCAAGATGAGGCCACCTACACAGATACGCAGTATTTT.

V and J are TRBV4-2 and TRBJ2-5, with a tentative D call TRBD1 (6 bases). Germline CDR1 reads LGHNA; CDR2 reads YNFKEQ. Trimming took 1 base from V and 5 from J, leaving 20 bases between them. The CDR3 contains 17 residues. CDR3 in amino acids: CASSQGPTPTGSETQYF. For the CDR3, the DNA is TGTGCCAGCAGCCAAGGACCGACGCCCACAGGGTCCGAGACCCAGTACTTC.

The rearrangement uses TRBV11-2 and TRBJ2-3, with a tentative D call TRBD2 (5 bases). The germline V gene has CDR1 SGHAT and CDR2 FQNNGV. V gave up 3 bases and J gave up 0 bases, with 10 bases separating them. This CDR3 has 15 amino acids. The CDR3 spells CASSFNPGSTDTQYF. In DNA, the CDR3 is TGTGCCAGCAGCTTCAATCCGGGGAGCACAGATACGCAGTATTTT.

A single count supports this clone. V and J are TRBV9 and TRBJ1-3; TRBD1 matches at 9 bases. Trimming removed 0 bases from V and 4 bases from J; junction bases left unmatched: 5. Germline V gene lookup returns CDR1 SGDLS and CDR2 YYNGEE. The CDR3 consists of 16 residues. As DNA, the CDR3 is TGTGCCAGCAGCGTAGAGGCGGGACAGGGAGGAAACACCATATATTTT. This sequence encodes CASSVEAGQGGNTIYF.

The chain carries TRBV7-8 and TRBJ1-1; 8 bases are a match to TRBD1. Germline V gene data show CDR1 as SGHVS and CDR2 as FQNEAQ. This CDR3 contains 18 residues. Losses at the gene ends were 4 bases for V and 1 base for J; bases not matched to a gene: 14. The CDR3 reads CASSSRFAGGAGNTEAFF. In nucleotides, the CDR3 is TGTGCCAGCAGCTCCCGCTTCGCAGGGGGCGCAGGGAACACTGAAGCTTTCTTT.

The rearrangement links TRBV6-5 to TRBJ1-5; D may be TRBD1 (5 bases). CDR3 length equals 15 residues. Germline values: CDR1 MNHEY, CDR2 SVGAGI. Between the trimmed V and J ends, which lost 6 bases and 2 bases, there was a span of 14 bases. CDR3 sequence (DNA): TGTGCCAGCAGGCGCGGGGGAGACGGCAATCAGCCCCAGCATTTT. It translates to CASRRGGDGNQPQHF.

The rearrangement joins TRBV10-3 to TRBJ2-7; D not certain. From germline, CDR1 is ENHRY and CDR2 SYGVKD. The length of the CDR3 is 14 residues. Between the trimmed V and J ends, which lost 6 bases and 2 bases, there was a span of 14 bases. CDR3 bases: TGTGCCATCAGCCGCCCTTTGAGTCCCTACGAGCAGTACTTC. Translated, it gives CAISRPLSPYEQYF.

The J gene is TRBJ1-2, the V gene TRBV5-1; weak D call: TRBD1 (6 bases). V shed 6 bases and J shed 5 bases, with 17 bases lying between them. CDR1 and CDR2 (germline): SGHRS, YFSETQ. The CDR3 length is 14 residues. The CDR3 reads CASTKTGLEYGYTF. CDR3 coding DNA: TGCGCCAGCACCAAGACAGGCCTTGAATATGGCTACACCTTC.